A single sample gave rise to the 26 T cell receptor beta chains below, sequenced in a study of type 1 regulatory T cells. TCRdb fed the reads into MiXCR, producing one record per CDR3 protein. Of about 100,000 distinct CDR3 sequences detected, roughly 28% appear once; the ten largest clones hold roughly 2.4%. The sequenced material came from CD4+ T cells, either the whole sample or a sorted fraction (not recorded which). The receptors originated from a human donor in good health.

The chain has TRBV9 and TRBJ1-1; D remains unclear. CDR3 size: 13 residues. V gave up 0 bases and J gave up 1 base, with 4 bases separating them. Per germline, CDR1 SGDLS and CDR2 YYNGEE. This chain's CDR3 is CASSVGPNTEAFF. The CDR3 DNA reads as TGTGCCAGCAGCGTAGGGCCGAACACTGAAGCTTTCTTT.

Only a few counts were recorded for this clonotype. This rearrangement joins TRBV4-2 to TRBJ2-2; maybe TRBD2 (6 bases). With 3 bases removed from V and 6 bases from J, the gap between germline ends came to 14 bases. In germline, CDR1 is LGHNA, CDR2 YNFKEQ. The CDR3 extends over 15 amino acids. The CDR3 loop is CASSQEDRDSGELFF. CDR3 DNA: TGTGCCAGCAGCCAGGAGGACCGGGACTCCGGGGAGCTGTTTTTT.

This CDR3 is CASSEIERNTEAFF. DNA of the CDR3: TGTGCCAGCAGTGAAATAGAAAGGAACACTGAAGCTTTCTTT. The genes are TRBV6-1 and TRBJ1-1; D uncertain. Trimming stripped 2 bases from V and 1 base from J, with 8 bases between. Germline V gene sequence: CDR1 MNHNS, CDR2 SASEGT. This CDR3 spans 14 amino acids.

CDR3 protein: CASSSGHIYEQYF. CDR3 coding DNA: TGTGCCAGCAGTTCGGGACACATTTACGAGCAGTACTTC. The chain employs TRBV7-2 and TRBJ2-7; possibly TRBD1 for D (6 bases). This CDR3 is built from 13 residues. Germline V gene sequence: CDR1 SGHTA, CDR2 FQGNSA. Trimming removed 6 bases at V and 4 bases at J, with 13 bases between. Filled out from reference TRBV7-2 and TRBJ2-7, the complete variable domain reads GAGVSQSPSNKVTEKGKDVELRCDPISGHTALYWYRQSLGQGLEFLIYFQGNSAPDKSGLPSDRFSAERTGGSVSTLTIQRTQQEDSAVYLCASSSGHIYEQYFGPGTRLTVT.

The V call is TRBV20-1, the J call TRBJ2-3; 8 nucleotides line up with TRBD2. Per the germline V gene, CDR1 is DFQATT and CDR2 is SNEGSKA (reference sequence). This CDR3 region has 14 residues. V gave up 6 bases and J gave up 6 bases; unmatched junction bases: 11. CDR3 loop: CSAGGEAGADTQYF. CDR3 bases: TGCAGTGCCGGGGGGGAAGCGGGTGCGGATACGCAGTATTTT.

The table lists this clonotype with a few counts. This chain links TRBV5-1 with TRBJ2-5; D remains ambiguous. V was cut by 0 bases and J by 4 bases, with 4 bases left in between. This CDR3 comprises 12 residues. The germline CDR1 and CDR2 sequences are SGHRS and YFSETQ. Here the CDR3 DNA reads TGCGCCAGCAGCTTGGAAGGAGAGACCCAGTACTTC. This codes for CASSLEGETQYF.

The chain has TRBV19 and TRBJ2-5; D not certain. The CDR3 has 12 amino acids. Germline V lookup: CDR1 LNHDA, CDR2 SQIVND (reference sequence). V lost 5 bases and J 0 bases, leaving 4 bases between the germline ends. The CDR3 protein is CASSPHQETQYF. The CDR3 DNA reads TGTGCCAGTAGTCCCCACCAAGAGACCCAGTACTTC.

The CDR3 reads CSARRLGVYEQYF. CDR3 coding DNA: TGCAGTGCAAGGAGACTGGGGGTCTACGAGCAGTACTTC. The chain has TRBV20-1 and TRBJ2-7; D is tentatively TRBD1 or TRBD2 (5 bases each). Germline loops: CDR1 DFQATT, CDR2 SNEGSKA (reference sequence). The CDR3 spans 13 residues. V lost 6 bases to trimming and J lost 3 bases, with 15 bases between them.

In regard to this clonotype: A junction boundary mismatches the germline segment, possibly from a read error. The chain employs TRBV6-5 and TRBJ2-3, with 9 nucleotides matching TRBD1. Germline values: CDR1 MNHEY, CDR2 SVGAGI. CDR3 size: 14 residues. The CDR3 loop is CASKGQGGTEKQDF. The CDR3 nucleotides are TGTGCCAGCAAGGGACAGGGTGGCACAGAGAAGCAGGATTTT.

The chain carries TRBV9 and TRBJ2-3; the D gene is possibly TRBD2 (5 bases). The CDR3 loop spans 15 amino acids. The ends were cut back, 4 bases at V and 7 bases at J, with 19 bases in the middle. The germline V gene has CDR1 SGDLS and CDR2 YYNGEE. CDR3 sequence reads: CASSSQSLPGNTQYF. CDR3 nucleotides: TGTGCCAGCAGCTCGCAGTCCTTGCCGGGAAATACGCAGTATTTT.

The CDR3 here is CASKSGTGYEKLFF. The CDR3 DNA reads as TGTGCCAGCAAATCGGGGACAGGGTACGAAAAACTGTTTTTT. The rearrangement joins TRBV28 to TRBJ1-4; TRBD1 agrees at 9 bases. CDR3 length: 14 amino acids. From germline, CDR1 is MDHEN and CDR2 SYDVKM. V gave up 7 bases and J gave up 8 bases; unmatched junction bases: 8.

This CDR3 is CASSLLYGMTGQGAEQYF. Written as DNA, the CDR3 is TGCGCCAGCAGCTTGTTGTATGGTATGACGGGACAGGGGGCCGAGCAGTACTTC. The chain links TRBV5-1 to TRBJ2-7; 12 positions match TRBD1. The germline V gene has CDR1 SGHRS and CDR2 YFSETQ. Trimming removed 1 base from V and 6 bases from J; junction bases left unmatched: 14. This CDR3 region has 18 residues.

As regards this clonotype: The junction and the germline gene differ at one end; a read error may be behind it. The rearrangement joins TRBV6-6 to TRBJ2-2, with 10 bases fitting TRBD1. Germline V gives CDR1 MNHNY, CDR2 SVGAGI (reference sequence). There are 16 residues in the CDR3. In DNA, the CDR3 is TGTGGCAGCAGTGAACTCGACAGGGGGCGCACCGGGGAGCTGTTTTTT. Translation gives CGSSELDRGRTGELFF.

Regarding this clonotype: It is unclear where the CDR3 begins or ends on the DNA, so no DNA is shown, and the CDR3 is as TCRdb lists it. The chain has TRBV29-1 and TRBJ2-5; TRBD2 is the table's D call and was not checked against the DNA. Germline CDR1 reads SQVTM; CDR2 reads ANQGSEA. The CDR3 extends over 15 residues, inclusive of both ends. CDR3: CSVVSSGQLRGTQYF.

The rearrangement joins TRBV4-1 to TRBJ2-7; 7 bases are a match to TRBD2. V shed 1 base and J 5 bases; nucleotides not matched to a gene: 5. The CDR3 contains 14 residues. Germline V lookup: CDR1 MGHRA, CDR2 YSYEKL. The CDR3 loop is CASSQGLASDEQYF. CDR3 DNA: TGCGCCAGCAGCCAAGGACTAGCTTCGGACGAGCAGTACTTC.

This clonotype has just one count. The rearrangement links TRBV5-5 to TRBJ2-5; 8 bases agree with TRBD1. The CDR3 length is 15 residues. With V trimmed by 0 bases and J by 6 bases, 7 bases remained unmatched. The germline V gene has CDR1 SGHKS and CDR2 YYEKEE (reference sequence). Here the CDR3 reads CASSLVADREQTQYF. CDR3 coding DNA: TGTGCCAGCAGCTTGGTAGCGGACAGGGAACAGACCCAGTACTTC.

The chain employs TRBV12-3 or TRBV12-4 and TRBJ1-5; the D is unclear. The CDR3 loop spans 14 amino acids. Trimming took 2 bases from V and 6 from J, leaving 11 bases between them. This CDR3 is CASSLRQNTQPQHF. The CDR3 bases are TGTGCCAGCAGTTTACGACAAAACACTCAGCCCCAGCATTTT.

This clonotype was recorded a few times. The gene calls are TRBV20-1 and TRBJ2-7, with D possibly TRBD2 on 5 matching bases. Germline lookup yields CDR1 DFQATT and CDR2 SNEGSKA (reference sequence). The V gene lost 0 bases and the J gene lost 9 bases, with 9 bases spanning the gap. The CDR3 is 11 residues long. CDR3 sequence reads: CSARDDYRQYF. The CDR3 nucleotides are TGCAGTGCTAGAGACGACTACAGGCAGTACTTC.

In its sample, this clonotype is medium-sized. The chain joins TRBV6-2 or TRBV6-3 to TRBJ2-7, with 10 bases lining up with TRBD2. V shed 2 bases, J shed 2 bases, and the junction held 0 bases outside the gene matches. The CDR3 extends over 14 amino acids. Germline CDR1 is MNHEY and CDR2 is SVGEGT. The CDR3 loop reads CASSYGTSAYEQYF. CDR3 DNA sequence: TGTGCCAGCAGTTACGGGACTAGCGCCTACGAGCAGTACTTC.

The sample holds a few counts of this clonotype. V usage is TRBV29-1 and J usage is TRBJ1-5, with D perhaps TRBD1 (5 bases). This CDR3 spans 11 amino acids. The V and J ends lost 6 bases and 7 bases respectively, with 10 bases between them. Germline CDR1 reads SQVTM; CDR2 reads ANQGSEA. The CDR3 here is CSVGEGQPQHF. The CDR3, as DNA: TGCAGCGTGGGGGAGGGCCAGCCCCAGCATTTT.

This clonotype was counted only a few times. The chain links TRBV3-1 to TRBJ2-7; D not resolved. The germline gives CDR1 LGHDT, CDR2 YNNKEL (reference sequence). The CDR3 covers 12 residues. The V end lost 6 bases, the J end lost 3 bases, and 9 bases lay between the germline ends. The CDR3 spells CASRLQDYEQYF. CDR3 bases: TGTGCCAGCAGACTACAAGACTACGAGCAGTACTTC.

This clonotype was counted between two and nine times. As DNA, the CDR3 is TGCAGTGCTAGAGATCCGACCAAGGGAGTGGGCACTGAAGCTTTCTTT. Protein sequence: CSARDPTKGVGTEAFF. The V call is TRBV20-1, the J call TRBJ1-1; no clear D gene. Trimming stripped 0 bases from V and 4 bases from J, with 18 bases between. The CDR3 is made up of 16 amino acids. The germline gives CDR1 DFQATT, CDR2 SNEGSKA (reference sequence).

The CDR3, as DNA: TGTGCCAGCAGCCGAGATCCGAGCTCCTACGAGCAGTACTTC. This gives the protein CASSRDPSSYEQYF. The V call is TRBV13, the J call TRBJ2-7; D gene ambiguous. Germline V gene sequence: CDR1 PRHDT, CDR2 FYEKMQ (reference sequence). The CDR3 runs 14 residues. Between the trimmed V and J ends, which lost 5 bases and 0 bases, there was a span of 11 bases.

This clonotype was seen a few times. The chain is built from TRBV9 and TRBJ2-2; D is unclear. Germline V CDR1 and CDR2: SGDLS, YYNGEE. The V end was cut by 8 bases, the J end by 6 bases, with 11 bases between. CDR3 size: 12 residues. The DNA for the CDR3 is TGTGCCAGTAATCGAGGACCCGGGGAGCTGTTTTTT. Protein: CASNRGPGELFF.

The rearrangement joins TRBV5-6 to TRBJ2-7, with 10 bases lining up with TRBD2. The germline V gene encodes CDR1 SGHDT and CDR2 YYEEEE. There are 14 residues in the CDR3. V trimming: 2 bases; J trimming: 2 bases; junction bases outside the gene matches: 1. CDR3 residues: CASSFLAGAYEQYF. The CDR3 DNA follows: TGTGCCAGCAGCTTCCTAGCGGGAGCCTACGAGCAGTACTTC.

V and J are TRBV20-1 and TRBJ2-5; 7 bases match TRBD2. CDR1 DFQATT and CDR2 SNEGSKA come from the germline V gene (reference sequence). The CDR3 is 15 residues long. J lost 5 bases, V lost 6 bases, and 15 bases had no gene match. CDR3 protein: CSATQRVSGSETQYF. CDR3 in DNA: TGCAGTGCCACGCAACGGGTTAGCGGGTCGGAGACCCAGTACTTC.